The 28 T cell receptor beta chains below come from one sample, sequenced in a study of OX40 agonist ivuxolimab in advanced cancers. The table came from immunoSEQ multiplex PCR; TCRdb's copy has only in-frame clones and leaves some out. This table has around 150,000 clones, 90% to 95% appearing once. Specimen: CD4+ or CD8+ T cells sorted from blood, collected in a trial of the OX40 agonist ivuxolimab. These TCRs come from an adult with an advanced solid tumor such as melanoma, head and neck, liver or kidney cancer.

The chain is built from TRBV4-1 and TRBJ1-3; TRBD1 matches at 11 bases. The germline V gene encodes CDR1 MGHRA and CDR2 YSYEKL. Trimming took 4 bases from V and 0 from J; bases not matched to a gene: 2. The CDR3 totals 16 residues. The CDR3: CASSRDRGSSGNTIYF. The DNA for the CDR3 is TGCGCCAGCAGCCGGGACAGGGGGAGCTCTGGAAACACCATATATTTT.

The V and J genes are TRBV12-5 and TRBJ2-1; 8 positions agree with TRBD1. The CDR3 consists of 14 residues. CDR1 LGHNT and CDR2 FRNRAP come from the germline V gene. Trimming removed 2 bases from V and 6 bases from J; junction bases left unmatched: 3. The CDR3 DNA reads TGTGCTAGTGGTTTGAGGCAGGGGGCCAATGAGCAGTTCTTC. Amino acids: CASGLRQGANEQFF.

This chain uses TRBV4-3 with TRBJ2-7, with TRBD2 matching over 11 bases. The V gene's germline CDR1 is LGHNA and CDR2 YSLEER. After removal of 0 bases from V and 3 bases from J, the junction contained 10 bases not matched to a gene. The length of the CDR3 is 18 residues. CDR3 amino acids: CASSQEMGGLAVRYEQYF. Here the CDR3 DNA reads TGCGCCAGCAGCCAAGAAATGGGGGGACTAGCGGTTCGCTACGAGCAGTACTTC.

The CDR3 here is CASSLFGGVGTQYF. CDR3 nucleotide sequence: TGTGCCAGCAGTTTATTCGGGGGGGTAGGGACCCAGTACTTC. V usage is TRBV27 and J usage is TRBJ2-5; TRBD2 aligns across 8 bases. The CDR3 covers 14 residues. In germline, CDR1 is MNHEY, CDR2 SMNVEV (reference sequence). The V segment lost 1 base and the J segment 7 bases; nucleotides outside the gene matches: 5.

The J gene is TRBJ2-5, the V gene TRBV5-4; 9 bases agree with TRBD2. This CDR3 spans 15 amino acids. With V trimmed by 1 base and J by 1 base, 2 bases remained unmatched. Per germline, CDR1 SGHNT and CDR2 YYREEE (reference sequence). The CDR3: CASSLSSGVQETQYF. The CDR3, as DNA: TGTGCCAGCAGCTTGTCTAGCGGGGTCCAAGAGACCCAGTACTTC.

This chain uses TRBV11-2 with TRBJ1-3; no clear D. V was pared by 2 bases and J by 0 bases, with 5 bases between. The germline CDR1 and CDR2 sequences are SGHAT and FQNNGV. CDR3 size: 14 residues. The CDR3, as DNA: TGTGCCAGCAGCTTAACTGTCTCTGGAAACACCATATATTTT. It is translated as CASSLTVSGNTIYF.

In its sample, this clone was seen once. V usage is TRBV5-1 and J usage is TRBJ1-1; the match to TRBD1 covers 8 bases. The trim removed 4 bases at V and 0 bases at J, leaving 5 bases unmatched. The CDR3 has 15 residues. CDR1 and CDR2 (germline): SGHRS, YFSETQ. In DNA form, the CDR3 reads TGCGCCAGCAGCCTCCGACAGGGGATGAACACTGAAGCTTTCTTT. It codes for CASSLRQGMNTEAFF. The full variable domain, in which reference TRBV5-1 and TRBJ1-1 provide the parts outside the CDR3, is KAGVTQTPRYLIKTRGQQVTLSCSPISGHRSVSWYQQTPGQGLQFLFEYFSETQRNKGNFPGRFSGRQFSNSRSEMNVSTLELGDSALYLCASSLRQGMNTEAFFGQGTRLTVV.

V gene TRBV4-3 combines with J gene TRBJ2-1, with D perhaps matching TRBD1 or TRBD2 (5 bases each). Germline V gives CDR1 LGHNA, CDR2 YSLEER. The CDR3 is 15 residues long. The V gene lost 0 bases and the J gene lost 9 bases, with 15 bases spanning the gap. As DNA, the CDR3 is TGCGCCAGCAGCCAAGATGCCGGGGCAGGGATTGAGCAGTTCTTC. Translation gives CASSQDAGAGIEQFF.

The rearrangement joins TRBV19 to TRBJ1-5; D is ambiguous. CDR1 and CDR2 from the germline V gene are LNHDA and SQIVND (reference sequence). The CDR3 is 15 amino acids. The germline V and J ends were trimmed by 9 bases and 8 bases, with 23 bases remaining between them. The CDR3 loop reads CASTRTPAKSEPQHF. As DNA, the CDR3 is TGTGCCAGCACTAGGACTCCTGCTAAATCGGAGCCCCAGCATTTT. Using reference TRBV19 and TRBJ1-5 for the parts outside the CDR3, the full variable domain is DGGITQSPKYLFRKEGQNVTLSCEQNLNHDAMYWYRQDPGQGLRLIYYSQIVNDFQKGDIAEGYSVSREKKESFPLTVTSAQKNPTAFYLCASTRTPAKSEPQHFGDGTRLSIL.

Only one count was recorded for this clone. The chain carries TRBV27 and TRBJ2-3, with TRBD2 identical over 9 bases. The length of the CDR3 is 17 residues. From germline, CDR1 is MNHEY and CDR2 SMNVEV (reference sequence). V dropped 2 bases and J dropped 4; count of bases not matched to a gene: 10. The CDR3 spells CASSLGTSILRADTQYF. CDR3 bases: TGTGCCAGCAGTTTAGGGACTAGCATACTCCGCGCAGATACGCAGTATTTT.

The J gene is TRBJ1-5, the V gene TRBV11-2; D gene unclear. The CDR3 loop spans 18 amino acids. Germline CDR1 reads SGHAT; CDR2 reads FQNNGV. V shed 5 bases and J shed 4 bases, with 24 bases lying between them. CDR3 region: CASSLPGKHQGWNQPQHF. For the CDR3, the DNA is TGTGCCAGCAGCCTCCCCGGGAAGCATCAAGGGTGGAATCAGCCCCAGCATTTT.

The rearrangement joins TRBV5-1 to TRBJ1-1, with D maybe TRBD1 (5 bases). This CDR3 spans 15 amino acids. The germline V gene encodes CDR1 SGHRS and CDR2 YFSETQ. With 1 base removed from V and 2 bases from J, the gap between germline ends came to 12 bases. The CDR3, as DNA: TGCGCCAGCAGCTTGAGGGGACCGCCTAACACTGAAGCTTTCTTT. As protein: CASSLRGPPNTEAFF. The full variable domain, completed using reference TRBV5-1 and TRBJ1-1, is KAGVTQTPRYLIKTRGQQVTLSCSPISGHRSVSWYQQTPGQGLQFLFEYFSETQRNKGNFPGRFSGRQFSNSRSEMNVSTLELGDSALYLCASSLRGPPNTEAFFGQGTRLTVV.

This chain connects TRBV29-1 to TRBJ1-3, with 7 bases matching TRBD1. The trim removed 6 bases at V and 2 bases at J, leaving 4 bases unmatched. CDR3 length equals 13 residues. CDR1 is SQVTM, CDR2 ANQGSEA, per germline. CDR3 coding DNA: TGCAGCGTCCAGACAGGGCCTGGAAACACCATATATTTT. Translating it yields CSVQTGPGNTIYF.

This rearrangement joins TRBV30 to TRBJ2-5; TRBD2 is a possible D gene (6 bases). The V end was cut by 0 bases, the J end by 7 bases, with 15 bases between. Germline V lookup: CDR1 GTSNPN, CDR2 SVGIG (reference sequence). The CDR3 runs 14 residues. CDR3 nucleotide sequence: TGTGCCTGGAGTGTCGACGGGAGAGGCGGGACCCAGTACTTC. This codes for CAWSVDGRGGTQYF.

The J gene is TRBJ1-1, the V gene TRBV19; D unclear. This CDR3 contains 15 residues. CDR1 and CDR2 from the germline V gene are LNHDA and SQIVND (reference sequence). The ends were cut back, 3 bases at V and 1 base at J, with 12 bases in the middle. The CDR3 coding sequence is TGTGCCAGTAGTATTAGGGCCACAGCGAACACTGAAGCTTTCTTT. This codes for CASSIRATANTEAFF.

The chain couples TRBV6-5 to TRBJ1-1, with D perhaps matching TRBD1 (6 bases). This CDR3 is built from 13 residues. V lost 8 bases and J lost 1, with 11 bases in between. CDR1 is MNHEY, CDR2 SVGAGI, per germline. The chain's CDR3 is CASWFRGNTEAFF. CDR3 bases: TGTGCCAGCTGGTTCAGGGGGAACACTGAAGCTTTCTTT.

The chain joins TRBV18 to TRBJ1-5; tentatively, D is TRBD1 (5 bases). The CDR3 loop spans 17 amino acids. Per germline, CDR1 KGHSH and CDR2 LQKENI. V lost 2 bases, J lost 2 bases, and 16 bases lay in between. The CDR3 protein is CASSPTGGGHGNQPQHF. The CDR3 DNA sequence: TGTGCCAGCTCACCAACGGGTGGGGGTCATGGCAATCAGCCCCAGCATTTT.

The chain recombines TRBV6-5 with TRBJ2-7; 9 nucleotides match TRBD2. Unmatched junction bases numbered 14, after V lost 10 bases and J lost 4 bases. The germline V gene has CDR1 MNHEY and CDR2 SVGAGI. This CDR3 is built from 15 residues. The chain's CDR3 is CAIRPNSGSLYEQYF. The CDR3 DNA sequence: TGTGCCATCAGACCGAATAGCGGGAGTTTATACGAGCAGTACTTC.

This clone was seen a few times. The chain combines TRBV19 with TRBJ2-4; 8 bases agree with TRBD2. Looked up from germline, CDR1 is LNHDA and CDR2 is SQIVND (reference sequence). CDR3 size: 15 residues. The V gene end was trimmed by 4 bases and the J gene end by 3 bases; junction bases not matched to a gene: 5. CDR3 sequence reads: CASSRARGDKNIQYF. The CDR3 nucleotides read TGTGCCAGTAGTAGGGCGCGGGGGGACAAAAACATTCAGTACTTC.

The chain combines TRBV27 with TRBJ2-3; a weak D match, TRBD1 (5 bases). Germline assignment: CDR1 MNHEY and CDR2 SMNVEV (reference sequence). The CDR3 is 13 residues long. The ends were cut back, 6 bases at V and 5 bases at J, with 12 bases in the middle. CDR3 sequence reads: CASRGRNIDTQYF. In DNA form, the CDR3 reads TGTGCCAGCAGGGGGCGGAATATAGATACGCAGTATTTT.

V is TRBV7-2 and J is TRBJ1-2; 9 bases match TRBD1. The CDR3 totals 13 residues. V gave up 5 bases and J gave up 8 bases; unmatched junction bases: 6. Germline V gives CDR1 SGHTA, CDR2 FQGNSA. The CDR3: CASSPRDRDGYTF. The CDR3 DNA follows: TGTGCCAGCAGCCCCCGGGACAGGGACGGCTACACCTTC.

The rearrangement links TRBV4-2 to TRBJ2-1, with TRBD2 matching over 12 bases. The CDR3 has 17 residues. Germline CDR1 reads LGHNA; CDR2 reads YNFKEQ. The trim removed 3 bases at V and 1 base at J, leaving 4 bases unmatched. The CDR3 DNA sequence: TGTGCCAGCAGCCATGGACTAGCGGGATGGTCCTACAATGAGCAGTTCTTC. This sequence encodes CASSHGLAGWSYNEQFF.

The DNA for the CDR3 is TGTGCCAGCAGCGTAGGGATCGGCATGGGAGAAGCTGAAGCTTTCTTT. This codes for CASSVGIGMGEAEAFF. This chain uses TRBV9 with TRBJ1-1; D unresolved. Trimming removed 0 bases from V and 6 bases from J, with 18 bases in between. This CDR3 has 16 amino acids. Germline CDR1 is SGDLS and CDR2 is YYNGEE.

In the case of this clone: Additional DNA sequences in this sample encode the identical CDR3. The genes are TRBV9 and TRBJ1-1; D gene uncertain. The CDR3 covers 13 residues. Germline V gene lookup returns CDR1 SGDLS and CDR2 YYNGEE. Between the trimmed V and J ends, which lost 0 bases and 3 bases, there was a span of 6 bases. In nucleotides, the CDR3 is TGTGCCAGCAGCGTAGATCGGGACACTGAAGCTTTCTTT. This gives the protein CASSVDRDTEAFF.

The V gene is TRBV10-3, the J gene TRBJ2-5, with 11 bases matching TRBD2. Germline lookup yields CDR1 ENHRY and CDR2 SYGVKD. This CDR3 contains 17 residues. The J segment lost 4 bases and the V segment lost 7 bases, leaving 14 bases of the junction unmatched. The CDR3 is CAIISGTSGATRETQYF. The CDR3 DNA follows: TGTGCCATCATTTCCGGGACTAGCGGAGCAACGAGAGAGACCCAGTACTTC.

CDR3 region: CASNARSYNEQFF. The CDR3 coding sequence is TGTGCCAGCAATGCGCGGTCCTACAATGAGCAGTTCTTC. The V gene is TRBV2, the J gene TRBJ2-1; D remains unclear. This CDR3 comprises 13 residues. The V end lost 7 bases, the J end lost 1 base, and 8 bases lay between the germline ends. Germline CDR1 reads SNHLY; CDR2 reads FYNNEI.

The CDR3 region is CASSSPQGNGQPQHF. In DNA, the CDR3 is TGTGCCAGCAGTTCCCCACAAGGGAATGGTCAGCCCCAGCATTTT. The chain has TRBV28 and TRBJ1-5; D is uncertain. CDR1 MDHEN and CDR2 SYDVKM come from the germline V gene. This CDR3 has 15 amino acids. V was clipped by 4 bases and J by 6 bases, with 16 bases between them.

V usage is TRBV7-2 and J usage is TRBJ1-5; D is perhaps TRBD1 (5 bases). With 5 bases removed from V and 0 bases from J, the gap between germline ends came to 11 bases. The CDR3 runs 15 residues. Germline assignment: CDR1 SGHTA and CDR2 FQGNSA. The DNA of the CDR3 is TGTGCCAGCAGCGCAGGGACCTATAGCAATCAGCCCCAGCATTTT. This encodes CASSAGTYSNQPQHF.